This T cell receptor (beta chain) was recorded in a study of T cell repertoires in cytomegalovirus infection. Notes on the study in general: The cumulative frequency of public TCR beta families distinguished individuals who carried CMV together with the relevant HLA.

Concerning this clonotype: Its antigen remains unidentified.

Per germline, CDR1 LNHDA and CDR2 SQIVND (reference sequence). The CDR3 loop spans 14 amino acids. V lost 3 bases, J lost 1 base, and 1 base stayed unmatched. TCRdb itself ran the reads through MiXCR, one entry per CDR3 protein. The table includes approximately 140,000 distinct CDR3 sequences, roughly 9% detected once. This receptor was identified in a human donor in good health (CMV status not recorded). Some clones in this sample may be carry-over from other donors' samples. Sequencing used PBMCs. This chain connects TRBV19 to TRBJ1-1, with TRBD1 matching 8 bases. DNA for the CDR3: TGTGCCAGTAGTATTGGACAGGGGAACACTGAAGCTTTCTTT. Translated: CASSIGQGNTEAFF.